This T cell receptor (beta chain) is drawn from a study of PD-L1 blockade in urothelial cancer. Study-wide background: Atezolizumab (1,200 mg intravenously every 3 weeks) began in the mid-2010s for patients. The authors examined blood 3 weeks (second dose) and 6 weeks after treatment start.

Documented time point: pretreatment peripheral blood. Patients were living with locally advanced or metastatic urothelial carcinoma. Libraries were prepared by immunoSEQ multiplex PCR; TCRdb keeps only in-frame clonotypes and omits some of them. The sample has 37,000 or so clones, about 80% seen once. The V and J ends lost 3 bases and 5 bases respectively, with 4 bases between them. This CDR3 has 11 residues. Germline CDR1 reads LNHDA; CDR2 reads SQIVND (reference sequence). Remarks on this clone: The identical CDR3 is also encoded by other nucleotide sequences in the sample.

The V gene is TRBV19, the J gene TRBJ2-5; D unresolved. The TCR originated in a man in his 60s with urothelial cancer. Source: PBMCs, taken around atezolizumab (anti-PD-L1) treatment. The CDR3 here is CASSIMETQYF. DNA for the CDR3: TGTGCCAGTAGTATCATGGAGACCCAGTACTTC.